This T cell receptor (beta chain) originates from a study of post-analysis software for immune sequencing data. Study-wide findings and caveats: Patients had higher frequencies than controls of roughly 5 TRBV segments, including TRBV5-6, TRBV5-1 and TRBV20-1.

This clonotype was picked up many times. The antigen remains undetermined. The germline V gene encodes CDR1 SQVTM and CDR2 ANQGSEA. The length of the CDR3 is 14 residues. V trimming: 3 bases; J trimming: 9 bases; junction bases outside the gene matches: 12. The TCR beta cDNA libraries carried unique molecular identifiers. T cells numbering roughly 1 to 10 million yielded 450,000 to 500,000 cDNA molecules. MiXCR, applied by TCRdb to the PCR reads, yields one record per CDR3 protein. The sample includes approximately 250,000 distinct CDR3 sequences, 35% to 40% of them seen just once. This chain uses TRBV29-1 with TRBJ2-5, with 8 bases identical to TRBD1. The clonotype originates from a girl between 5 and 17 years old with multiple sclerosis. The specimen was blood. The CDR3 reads CSVERDRRQGAQYF. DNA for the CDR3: TGCAGCGTTGAGCGGGACAGGAGGCAGGGAGCCCAGTACTTC.